Listed below are T cell receptor beta chains from one sample, sequenced in a study of shared clonotypes between healthy human individuals. Only in-frame clones appear in the TCRdb table, and some are missing; sequencing was by immunoSEQ multiplex PCR. The sample has hundreds of thousands of clones, about nine tenths seen once. Sequencing input: memory CD8+ T cells sorted from blood. The receptors here all came from a man between 18 and 35 years old in good health. CDR3s include the opening cysteine and the closing phenylalanine or tryptophan. The D gene is left open where the match is weak. Some rows have no size entry. The others give once, few or many, or a class for an expanded clone.

D,size,J,V,DNA,CDR3
-,many,TRBJ2-7,TRBV23-1,TGCGCCAGCAGTCAATCAAGGGACATGGGTATTAGGTACGAGCAGTACTTC,CASSQSRDMGIRYEQYF
-,-,TRBJ2-1,TRBV4-1,TGCGCCAGCAGCCAACGGACTGCCCTCAATGAGCAGTTCTTC,CASSQRTALNEQFF
-,few,TRBJ2-1,TRBV5-1,TGCGCCAGCAGCTTGGACAGGGCGAGTGAGCAGTTCTTC,CASSLDRASEQFF
-,-,TRBJ2-4,TRBV30,TGTGCCTGGAGTTCTCTGGGTAGCATTCAGTACTTC,CAWSSLGSIQYF
TRBD2,-,TRBJ2-5,TRBV11-2,TGTGCCAGCAGCTTATTTCCAGCGGGGGGCGTCGGGACCCAGTACTTC,CASSLFPAGGVGTQYF
-,-,TRBJ1-2,TRBV5-4,TGTGCCAGCAGCCCGGGCCCAGGGAACTATGGCTACACCTTC,CASSPGPGNYGYTF
TRBD1,-,TRBJ1-1,TRBV5-4,TGTGCCAGCAGATCCAACAGGGGAGGCACTGAAGCTTTCTTT,CASRSNRGGTEAFF
-,-,TRBJ2-7,TRBV5-1,TGCGCCAGCAGCCTTCTGTCGGAGGGGGTCGAGCAGTACTTC,CASSLLSEGVEQYF
TRBD2,-,TRBJ2-7,TRBV27,TGTGCCAGCAGTTTAAATATGCGGGGGACTTTCTACGAGCAGTACTTC,CASSLNMRGTFYEQYF
-,-,TRBJ2-2,TRBV7-9,TGTGCCAGCAGCCCCGTGGGACATATGAACACCGGGGAGCTGTTTTTT,CASSPVGHMNTGELFF
TRBD1,-,TRBJ2-2,TRBV6-5,TGTGCCAGCAGTACTCGGACAGGGGTGACCGGGGAGCTGTTTTTT,CASSTRTGVTGELFF
-,-,TRBJ2-7,TRBV4-1,TGCGCCAGCAGCCGACAGGCAAATGGAGGAGTCTTATACGAGCAGTACTTC,CASSRQANGGVLYEQYF
TRBD1,-,TRBJ2-7,TRBV13,TGTGCCAGCAGCTCCGGACAGGGGGCCACCTACGAGCAGTACTTC,CASSSGQGATYEQYF
-,-,TRBJ1-2,TRBV27,TGTGCCAGCAGCCCTTCTGGGACCTTTCGATTGGCCTATGGCTACACCTTC,CASSPSGTFRLAYGYTF
TRBD1,-,TRBJ2-3,TRBV9,TGTGCCAGCACGCAACAGGGGGATAGCACAGATACGCAGTATTTT,CASTQQGDSTDTQYF
-,-,TRBJ2-7,TRBV10-3,TGTGCCATCAAGGGGGGGGACTCCTACGAGCAGTACTTC,CAIKGGDSYEQYF
TRBD2,-,TRBJ2-5,TRBV6-5,TGTGCCAGCACAACTAGCGGGAGCCAAGAGACCCAGTACTTC,CASTTSGSQETQYF
TRBD1,-,TRBJ2-1,TRBV6-5,TGTGCCAGCAGTTCACCGGGACAGGACGTTGAGCAGTTCTTC,CASSSPGQDVEQFF
TRBD1,-,TRBJ2-7,TRBV11-2,TGTGCCAGCAGCTTAGGCGTCTACAGGGGATCCAACGAGCAGTACTTC,CASSLGVYRGSNEQYF
-,-,TRBJ2-1,TRBV7-8,TGTGCCAGCAGCTTATCCCTTATCGCGAGCGGGTGGAACAATGAGCAGTTCTTC,CASSLSLIASGWNNEQFF
-,-,TRBJ2-5,TRBV30,TGTGCCTGGGGAAGTAGCGCGTCCTTGAGAGAGACCCAGTACTTC,CAWGSSASLRETQYF